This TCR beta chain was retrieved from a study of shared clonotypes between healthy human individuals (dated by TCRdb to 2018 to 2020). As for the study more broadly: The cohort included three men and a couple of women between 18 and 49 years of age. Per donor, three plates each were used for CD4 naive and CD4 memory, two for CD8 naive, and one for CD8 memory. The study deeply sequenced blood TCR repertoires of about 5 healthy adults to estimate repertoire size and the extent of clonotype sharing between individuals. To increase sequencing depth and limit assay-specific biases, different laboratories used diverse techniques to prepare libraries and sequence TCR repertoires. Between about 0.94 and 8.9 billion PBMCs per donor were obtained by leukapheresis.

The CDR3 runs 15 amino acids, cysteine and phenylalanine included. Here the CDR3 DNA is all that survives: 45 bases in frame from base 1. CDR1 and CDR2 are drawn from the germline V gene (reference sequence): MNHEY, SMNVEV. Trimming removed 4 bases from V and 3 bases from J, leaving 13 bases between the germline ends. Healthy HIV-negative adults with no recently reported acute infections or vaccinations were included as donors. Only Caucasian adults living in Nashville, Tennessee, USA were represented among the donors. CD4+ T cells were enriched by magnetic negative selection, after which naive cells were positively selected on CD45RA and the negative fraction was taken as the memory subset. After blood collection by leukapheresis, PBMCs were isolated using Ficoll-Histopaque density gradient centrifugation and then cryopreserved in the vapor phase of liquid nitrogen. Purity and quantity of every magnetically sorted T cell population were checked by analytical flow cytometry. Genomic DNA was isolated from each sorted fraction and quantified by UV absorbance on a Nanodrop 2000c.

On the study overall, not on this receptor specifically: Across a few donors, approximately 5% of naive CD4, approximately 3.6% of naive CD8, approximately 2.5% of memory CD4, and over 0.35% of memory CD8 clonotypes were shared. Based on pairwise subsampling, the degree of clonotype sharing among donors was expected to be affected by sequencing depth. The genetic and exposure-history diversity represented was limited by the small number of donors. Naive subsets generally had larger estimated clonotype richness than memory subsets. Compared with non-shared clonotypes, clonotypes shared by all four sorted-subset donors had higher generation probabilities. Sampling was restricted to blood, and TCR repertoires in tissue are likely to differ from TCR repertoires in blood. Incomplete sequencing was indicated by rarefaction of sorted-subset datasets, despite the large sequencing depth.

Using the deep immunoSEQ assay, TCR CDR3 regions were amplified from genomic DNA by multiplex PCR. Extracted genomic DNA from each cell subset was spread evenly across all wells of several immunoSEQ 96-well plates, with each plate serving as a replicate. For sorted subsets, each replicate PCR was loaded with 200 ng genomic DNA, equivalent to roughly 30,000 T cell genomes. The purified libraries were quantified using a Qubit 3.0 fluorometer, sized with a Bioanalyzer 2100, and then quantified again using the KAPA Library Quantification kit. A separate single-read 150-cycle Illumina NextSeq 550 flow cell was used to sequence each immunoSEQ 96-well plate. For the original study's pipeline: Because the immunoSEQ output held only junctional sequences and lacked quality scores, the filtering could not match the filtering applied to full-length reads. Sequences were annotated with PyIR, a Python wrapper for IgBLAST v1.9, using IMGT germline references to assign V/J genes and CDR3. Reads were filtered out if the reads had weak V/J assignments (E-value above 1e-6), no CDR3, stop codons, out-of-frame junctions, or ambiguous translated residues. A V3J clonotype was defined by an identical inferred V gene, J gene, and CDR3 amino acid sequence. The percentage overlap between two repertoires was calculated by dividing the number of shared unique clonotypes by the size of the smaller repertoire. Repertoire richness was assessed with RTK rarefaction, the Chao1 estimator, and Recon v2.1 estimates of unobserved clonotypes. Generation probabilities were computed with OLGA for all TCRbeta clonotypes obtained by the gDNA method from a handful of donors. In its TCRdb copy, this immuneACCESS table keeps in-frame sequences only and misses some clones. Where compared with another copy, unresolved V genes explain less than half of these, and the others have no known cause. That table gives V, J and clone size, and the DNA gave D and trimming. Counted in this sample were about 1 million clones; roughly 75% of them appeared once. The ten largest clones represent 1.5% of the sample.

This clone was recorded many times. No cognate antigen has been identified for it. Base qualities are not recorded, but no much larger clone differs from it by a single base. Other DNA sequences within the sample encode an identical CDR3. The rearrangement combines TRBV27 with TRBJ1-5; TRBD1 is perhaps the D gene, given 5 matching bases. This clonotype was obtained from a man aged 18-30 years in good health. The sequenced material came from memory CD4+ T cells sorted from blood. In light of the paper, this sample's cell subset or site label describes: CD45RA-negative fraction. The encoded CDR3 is CASSSGDGYNQPQHF. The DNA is TGTGCCAGCAGTTCGGGGGACGGTTACAATCAGCCCCAGCATTTT.